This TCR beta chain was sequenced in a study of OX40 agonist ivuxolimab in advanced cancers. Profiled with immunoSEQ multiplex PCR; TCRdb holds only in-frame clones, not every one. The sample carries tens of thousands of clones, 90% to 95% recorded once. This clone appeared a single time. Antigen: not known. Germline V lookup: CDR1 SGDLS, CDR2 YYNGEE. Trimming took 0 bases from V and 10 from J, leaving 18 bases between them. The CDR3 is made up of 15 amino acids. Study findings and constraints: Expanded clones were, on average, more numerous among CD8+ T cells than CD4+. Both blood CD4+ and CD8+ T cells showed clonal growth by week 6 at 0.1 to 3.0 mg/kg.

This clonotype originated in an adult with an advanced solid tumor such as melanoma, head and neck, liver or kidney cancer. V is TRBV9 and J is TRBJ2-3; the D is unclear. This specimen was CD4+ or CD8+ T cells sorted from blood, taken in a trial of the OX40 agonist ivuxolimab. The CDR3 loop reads CASSVVGGDRVAQYF. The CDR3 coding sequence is TGTGCCAGCAGCGTAGTGGGTGGGGATCGGGTGGCGCAGTATTTT.